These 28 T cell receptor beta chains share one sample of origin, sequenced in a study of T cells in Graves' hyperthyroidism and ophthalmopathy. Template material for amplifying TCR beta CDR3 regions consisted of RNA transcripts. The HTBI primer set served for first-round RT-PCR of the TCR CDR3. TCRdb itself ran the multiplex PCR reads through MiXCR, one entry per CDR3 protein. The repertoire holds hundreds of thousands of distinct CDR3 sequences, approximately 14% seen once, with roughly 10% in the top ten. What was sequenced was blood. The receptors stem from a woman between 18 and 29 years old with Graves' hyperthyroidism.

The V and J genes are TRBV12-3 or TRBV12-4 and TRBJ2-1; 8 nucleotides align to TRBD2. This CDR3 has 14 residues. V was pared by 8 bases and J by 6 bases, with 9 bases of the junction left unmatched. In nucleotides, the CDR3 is TGTGCCAGCGGTACTAGCGGCCACTTCAATGAGCAGTTCTTC. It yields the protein CASGTSGHFNEQFF.

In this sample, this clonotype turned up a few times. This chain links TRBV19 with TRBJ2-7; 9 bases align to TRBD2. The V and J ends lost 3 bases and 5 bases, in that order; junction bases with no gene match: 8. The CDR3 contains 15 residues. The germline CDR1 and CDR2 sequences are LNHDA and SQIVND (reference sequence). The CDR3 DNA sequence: TGTGCCAGTAGTATCTCCCCTAGCGGGATTAACGAGCAGTACTTC. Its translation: CASSISPSGINEQYF.

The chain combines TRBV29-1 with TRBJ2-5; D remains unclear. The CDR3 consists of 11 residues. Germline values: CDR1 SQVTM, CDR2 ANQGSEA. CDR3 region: CSGGVGETQYF. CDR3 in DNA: TGCAGTGGCGGTGTTGGAGAGACCCAGTACTTC.

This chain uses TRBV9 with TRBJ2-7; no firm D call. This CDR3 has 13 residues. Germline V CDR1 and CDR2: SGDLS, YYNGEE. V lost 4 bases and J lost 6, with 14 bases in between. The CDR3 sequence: CASSREGLGEQYF. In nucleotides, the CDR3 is TGTGCCAGCAGCAGAGAAGGGTTGGGCGAGCAGTACTTC.

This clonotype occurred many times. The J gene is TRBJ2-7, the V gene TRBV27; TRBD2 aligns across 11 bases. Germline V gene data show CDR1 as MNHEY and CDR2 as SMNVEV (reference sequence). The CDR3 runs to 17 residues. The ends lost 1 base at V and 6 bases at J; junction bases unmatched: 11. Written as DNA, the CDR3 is TGTGCCAGCAGTTTATGGGGCCCGGGACTAGCGGTTTTCGAGCAGTACTTC. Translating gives CASSLWGPGLAVFEQYF.

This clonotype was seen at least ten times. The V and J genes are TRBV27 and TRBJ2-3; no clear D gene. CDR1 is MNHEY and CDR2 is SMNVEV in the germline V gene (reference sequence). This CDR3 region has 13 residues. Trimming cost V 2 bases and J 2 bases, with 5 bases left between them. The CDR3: CASSLVDTDTQYF. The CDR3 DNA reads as TGTGCCAGCAGTTTAGTGGACACAGATACGCAGTATTTT.

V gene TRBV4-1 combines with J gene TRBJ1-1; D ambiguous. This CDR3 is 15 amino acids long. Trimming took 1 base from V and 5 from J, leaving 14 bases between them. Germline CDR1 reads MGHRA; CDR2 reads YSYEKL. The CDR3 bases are TGCGCCAGCAGCCAAGTGGGCAGCCAAGGGACTGAAGCTTTCTTT. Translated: CASSQVGSQGTEAFF.

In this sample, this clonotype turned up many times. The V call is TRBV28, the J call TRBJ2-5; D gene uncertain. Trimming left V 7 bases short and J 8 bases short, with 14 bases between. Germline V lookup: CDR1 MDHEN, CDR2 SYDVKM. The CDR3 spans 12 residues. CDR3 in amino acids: CASTPVLGTQYF. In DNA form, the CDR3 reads TGTGCCAGCACCCCGGTTCTTGGAACCCAGTACTTC.

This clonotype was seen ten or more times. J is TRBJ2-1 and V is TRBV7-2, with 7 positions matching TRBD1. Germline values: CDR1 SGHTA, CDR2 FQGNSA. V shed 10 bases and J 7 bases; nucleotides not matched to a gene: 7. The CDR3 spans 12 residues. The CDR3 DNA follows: TGTGCCAACCGCCCAGGGGGTAATGAGCAGTTCTTC. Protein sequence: CANRPGGNEQFF.

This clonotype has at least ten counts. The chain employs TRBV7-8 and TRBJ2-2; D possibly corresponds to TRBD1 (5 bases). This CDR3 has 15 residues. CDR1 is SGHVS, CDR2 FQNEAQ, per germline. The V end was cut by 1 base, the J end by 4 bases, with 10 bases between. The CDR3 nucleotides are TGTGCCAGCAGCTTAGTATCCCAGGGCACCGGGGAGCTGTTTTTT. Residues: CASSLVSQGTGELFF.

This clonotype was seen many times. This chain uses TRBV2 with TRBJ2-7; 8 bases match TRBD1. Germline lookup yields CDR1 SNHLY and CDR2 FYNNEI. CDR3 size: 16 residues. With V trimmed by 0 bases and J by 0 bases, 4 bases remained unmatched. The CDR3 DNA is TGTGCCAGCAGTGAAGCCTACAGGGGGACCTCCTACGAGCAGTACTTC. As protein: CASSEAYRGTSYEQYF.

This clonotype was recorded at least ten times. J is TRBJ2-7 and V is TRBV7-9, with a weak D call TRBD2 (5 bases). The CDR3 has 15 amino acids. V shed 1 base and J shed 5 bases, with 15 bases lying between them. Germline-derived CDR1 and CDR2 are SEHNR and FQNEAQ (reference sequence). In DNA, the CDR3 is TGTGCCAGCAGCTTAGTGAGGCGGGCGGCTAACGAGCAGTACTTC. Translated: CASSLVRRAANEQYF.

CDR3 amino acids: CASSILGQGTDTQYF. DNA of the CDR3: TGTGCCAGTAGTATCCTCGGACAGGGCACAGATACGCAGTATTTT. V gene TRBV19 combines with J gene TRBJ2-3, with TRBD1 matching over 7 bases. Germline trimming cut 3 bases from V and 1 base from J; bases unmatched to any gene: 4. Germline V gives CDR1 LNHDA, CDR2 SQIVND (reference sequence). This CDR3 is built from 15 residues.

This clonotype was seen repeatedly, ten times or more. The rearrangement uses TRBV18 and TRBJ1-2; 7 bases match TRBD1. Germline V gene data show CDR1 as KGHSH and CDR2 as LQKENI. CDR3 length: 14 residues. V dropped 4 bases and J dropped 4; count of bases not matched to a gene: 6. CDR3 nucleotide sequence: TGTGCCAGCTCACTACCGACAGGGTCCTATGGCTACACCTTC. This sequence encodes CASSLPTGSYGYTF.

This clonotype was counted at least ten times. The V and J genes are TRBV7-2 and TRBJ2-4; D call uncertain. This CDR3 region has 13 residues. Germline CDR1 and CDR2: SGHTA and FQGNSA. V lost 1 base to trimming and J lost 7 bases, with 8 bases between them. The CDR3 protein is CASSLGVYNIQYF. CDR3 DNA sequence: TGTGCCAGCAGCTTAGGCGTGTATAACATTCAGTACTTC.

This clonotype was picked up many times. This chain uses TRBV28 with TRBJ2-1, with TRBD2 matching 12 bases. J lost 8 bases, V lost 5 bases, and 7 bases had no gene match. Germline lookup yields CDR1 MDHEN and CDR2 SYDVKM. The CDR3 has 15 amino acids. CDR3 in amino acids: CASSPRLAGVHEQFF. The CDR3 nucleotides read TGTGCCAGCAGTCCCCGACTAGCGGGAGTACATGAGCAGTTCTTC.

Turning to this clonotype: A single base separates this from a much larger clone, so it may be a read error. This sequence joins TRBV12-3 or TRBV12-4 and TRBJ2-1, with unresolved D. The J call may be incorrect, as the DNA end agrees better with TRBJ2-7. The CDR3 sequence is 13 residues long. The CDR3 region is CASSFRVPNEQYF. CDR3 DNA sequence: TGTGCCAGCAGTTTTCGGGTCCCCAATGAGCAGTACTTC.

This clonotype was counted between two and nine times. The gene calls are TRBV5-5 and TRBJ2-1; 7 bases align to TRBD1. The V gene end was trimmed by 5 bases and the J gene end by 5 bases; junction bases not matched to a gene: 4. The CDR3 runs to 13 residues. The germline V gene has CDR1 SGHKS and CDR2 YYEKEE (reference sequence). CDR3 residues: CASSRQGHNEQFF. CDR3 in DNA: TGTGCCAGCAGTCGACAGGGCCACAATGAGCAGTTCTTC.

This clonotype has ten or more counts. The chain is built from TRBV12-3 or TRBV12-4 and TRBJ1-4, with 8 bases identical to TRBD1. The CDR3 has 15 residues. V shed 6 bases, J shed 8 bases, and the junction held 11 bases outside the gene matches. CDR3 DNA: TGTGCCAGCAGCTCTTGGACAGGGAGAGGGGAAAAACTGTTTTTT. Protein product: CASSSWTGRGEKLFF.

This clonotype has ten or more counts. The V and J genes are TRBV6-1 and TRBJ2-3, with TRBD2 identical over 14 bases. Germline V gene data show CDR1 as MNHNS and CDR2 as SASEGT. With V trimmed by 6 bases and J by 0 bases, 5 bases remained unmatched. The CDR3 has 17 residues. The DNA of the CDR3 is TGTGCCAGCAGCCCCGGACTAGCGGGGGGAAGCACAGATACGCAGTATTTT. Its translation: CASSPGLAGGSTDTQYF.

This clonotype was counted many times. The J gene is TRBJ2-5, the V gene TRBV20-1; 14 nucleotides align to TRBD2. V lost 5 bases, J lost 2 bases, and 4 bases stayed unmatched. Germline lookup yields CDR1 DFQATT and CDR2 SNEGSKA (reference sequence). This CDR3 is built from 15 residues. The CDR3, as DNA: TGCAGTGCTGGGACTAGCGGGAGCTCGCAAGAGACCCAGTACTTC. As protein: CSAGTSGSSQETQYF.

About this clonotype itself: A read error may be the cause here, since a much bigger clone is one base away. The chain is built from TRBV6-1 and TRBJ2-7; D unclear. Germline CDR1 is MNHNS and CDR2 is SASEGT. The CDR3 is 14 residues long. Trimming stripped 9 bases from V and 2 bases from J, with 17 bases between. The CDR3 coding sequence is TGTGCCAGTTGGGCCAAAGCAGGTACCTACGAGCAGTACTTC. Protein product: CASWAKAGTYEQYF.

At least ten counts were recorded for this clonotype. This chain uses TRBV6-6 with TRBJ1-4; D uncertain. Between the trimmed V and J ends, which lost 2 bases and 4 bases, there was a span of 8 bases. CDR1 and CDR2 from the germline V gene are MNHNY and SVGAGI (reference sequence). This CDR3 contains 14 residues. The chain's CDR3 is CASSYLRDNEKLFF. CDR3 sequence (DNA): TGTGCCAGCAGTTACCTCCGAGATAATGAAAAACTGTTTTTT.

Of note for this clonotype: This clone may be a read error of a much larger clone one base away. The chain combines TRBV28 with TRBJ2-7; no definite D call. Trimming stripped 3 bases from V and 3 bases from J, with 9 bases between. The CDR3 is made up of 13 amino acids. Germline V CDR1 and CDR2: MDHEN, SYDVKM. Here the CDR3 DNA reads TGTGCCAGCAGTTTTAGGGCGAACTACGAGCAGTACTTC. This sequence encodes CASSFRANYEQYF.

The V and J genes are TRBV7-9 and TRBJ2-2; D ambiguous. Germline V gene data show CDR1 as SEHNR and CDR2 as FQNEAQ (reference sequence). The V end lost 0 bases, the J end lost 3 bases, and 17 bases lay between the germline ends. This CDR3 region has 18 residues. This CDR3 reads CASSLAVFLKEDTGELFF. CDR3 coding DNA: TGTGCCAGCAGCTTAGCGGTGTTCCTAAAAGAGGACACCGGGGAGCTGTTTTTT.

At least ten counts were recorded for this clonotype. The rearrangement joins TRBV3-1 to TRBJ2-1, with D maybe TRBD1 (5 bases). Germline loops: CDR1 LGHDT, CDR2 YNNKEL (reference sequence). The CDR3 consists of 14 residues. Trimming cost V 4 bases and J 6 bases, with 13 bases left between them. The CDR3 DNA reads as TGTGCCAGCAGCCGGCAGGGCCTTCCCAATGAGCAGTTCTTC. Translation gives CASSRQGLPNEQFF.

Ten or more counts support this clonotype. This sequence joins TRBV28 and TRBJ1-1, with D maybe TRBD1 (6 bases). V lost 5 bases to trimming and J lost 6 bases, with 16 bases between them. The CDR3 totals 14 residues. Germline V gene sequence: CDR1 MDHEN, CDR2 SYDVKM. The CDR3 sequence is CASSMGGVRAEAFF. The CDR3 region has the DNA TGTGCCAGCAGTATGGGGGGCGTGAGGGCTGAAGCTTTCTTT.

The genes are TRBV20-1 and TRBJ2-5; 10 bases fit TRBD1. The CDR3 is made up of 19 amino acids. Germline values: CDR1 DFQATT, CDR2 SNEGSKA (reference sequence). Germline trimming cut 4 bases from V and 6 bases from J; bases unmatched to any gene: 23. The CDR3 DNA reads TGCAGTGCTAAAGCCACAAATGACAGGGGGCAATATCGGCAACAGACCCAGTACTTC. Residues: CSAKATNDRGQYRQQTQYF.